This T cell receptor beta chain was sequenced in a study of molecular identifiers for immune sequencing clone quantification. Study as a whole: The replicate experiment used RNA from 20,000 or 100,000 naive CD8 cells. This RNA was split into five aliquots, and four of them were sequenced. Findings and caveats of the study: Clones carrying above 20 RNA copies accounted for over 98% of effector molecules, under 1% in naive cells. In cases of identical TCR molecules sharing a barcode, highly expanded clone sizes could be underestimated.

Germline values: CDR1 SGHTA, CDR2 FQGTGA. The CDR3 extends over 14 amino acids. The V gene lost 2 bases and the J gene lost 6 bases, with 12 bases spanning the gap. This clonotype was counted many times. Its target is unknown. TCRdb re-analysed the PCR reads in MiXCR, keeping a single row per CDR3 protein. The sample has 250,000 to 350,000 distinct CDR3 sequences, over 20% seen once. Researchers sorted naive CD8 T cells as cells that were CD8+CD4-CCR7+CD45RA+. The TCR sequence derives from a human donor in good health. Some libraries in this study had Jurkat cell RNA spiked in. This sequence joins TRBV7-3 and TRBJ2-3; D is uncertain. Sequenced material: naive CD8+ T cells from blood, with Jurkat cell RNA spiked in. The subset denotes: FACS-sorted CD8+CD4-CCR7+CD45RA+ naive T cells. The DNA for the CDR3 is TGTGCCAGCAGCTTAGTAGGTCTGGAGGATACGCAGTATTTT. Its translation: CASSLVGLEDTQYF. Together with reference TRBV7-3 and TRBJ2-3, the CDR3 gives the full variable domain: GAGVSQTPSNKVTEKGKYVELRCDPISGHTALYWYRQSLGQGPEFLIYFQGTGAADDSGLPNDRFFAVRPEGSVSTLKIQRTERGDSAVYLCASSLVGLEDTQYFGPGTRLTVL.